This T cell receptor beta chain originates from a study of cytomegalovirus exposure and HLA in healthy donors. Both 60 Vbeta primers and 13 Jbeta primers went into the PCR. Some clones are missing from TCRdb's copy, which holds only in-frame ones; the method was immunoSEQ multiplex PCR. The sample is made up of roughly 40,000 clones, and the top ten hold over 1% of it. The V gene's germline CDR1 is MGHRA and CDR2 YSYEKL. Trimming took 3 bases from V and 0 from J, leaving 8 bases between them. The CDR3 loop spans 14 amino acids. V gene TRBV4-1 combines with J gene TRBJ2-5; the D gene is possibly TRBD2 (6 bases). The sequencing sample was made of PBMCs. The clonotype was recovered from a man younger than 45 in good health and CMV-seronegative. The CDR3 loop is CASSQVADQETQYF. The CDR3 nucleotides read TGCGCCAGCAGCCAGGTAGCGGACCAAGAGACCCAGTACTTC.